These T cell receptor beta chains were read from a single sample in a study of T cells of healthy individuals. TCRdb ran MiXCR on the 5' RACE reads and lists one entry per CDR3 protein. The table includes 40,000 to 65,000 distinct CDR3 sequences, about 15% detected once. The receptors derive from a human donor in good health. Each CDR3 is given with its conserved first and last residue. Fields, in order: D gene, clone size, J gene, CDR3 length, V gene, CDR3 protein, CDR3 DNA. A D gene is named only where the DNA matches it firmly. The size entry is marked missing in some rows and otherwise reads once, few, many or a size class.

d_call: NA
clone_size: many
j_call: TRBJ2-3
cdr3_length: 13
v_call: TRBV7-9
cdr3_aa: CASSPRGPDTQYF
cdr3_nt: TGTGCCAGCAGCCCTAGGGGCCCGGATACGCAGTATTTT

d_call: NA
clone_size: many
j_call: TRBJ2-4
cdr3_length: 15
v_call: TRBV10-3
cdr3_aa: CATRRGEEAKNIQYF
cdr3_nt: TGTGCCACCCGAAGGGGGGAAGAAGCCAAAAACATTCAGTACTTC

d_call: NA
clone_size: NA
j_call: TRBJ2-5
cdr3_length: 14
v_call: TRBV5-6
cdr3_aa: CASSLRVTPETQYF
cdr3_nt: TGTGCCAGCAGCCTACGAGTCACTCCGGAGACCCAGTACTTC

d_call: NA
clone_size: few
j_call: TRBJ1-2
cdr3_length: 14
v_call: TRBV30
cdr3_aa: CAWSLPPSPDSYTF
cdr3_nt: TGTGCCTGGAGTCTCCCTCCATCCCCCGACAGCTACACCTTC

d_call: TRBD1
clone_size: many
j_call: TRBJ2-5
cdr3_length: 16
v_call: TRBV6-5
cdr3_aa: CASTPSRTGERKTQYF
cdr3_nt: TGTGCCAGCACCCCGTCTCGTACAGGGGAGCGAAAGACCCAGTACTTC

d_call: NA
clone_size: many
j_call: TRBJ2-5
cdr3_length: 13
v_call: TRBV15
cdr3_aa: CATLKPGAETQYF
cdr3_nt: TGTGCCACCCTCAAACCCGGGGCGGAGACCCAGTACTTC

d_call: NA
clone_size: NA
j_call: TRBJ2-3
cdr3_length: 15
v_call: TRBV4-3
cdr3_aa: CASSPHLGSTDTQYF
cdr3_nt: TGCGCCAGCAGCCCCCACCTAGGCAGCACAGATACGCAGTATTTT

d_call: NA
clone_size: few
j_call: TRBJ2-7
cdr3_length: 15
v_call: TRBV6-1
cdr3_aa: CASSNRAGSRDEQYF
cdr3_nt: TGTGCCAGCAGCAACAGGGCAGGGTCGAGAGACGAGCAGTACTTC

d_call: TRBD2
clone_size: NA
j_call: TRBJ2-3
cdr3_length: 16
v_call: TRBV5-8
cdr3_aa: CASSPGTSGTTDTQYF
cdr3_nt: TGTGCCAGCAGCCCAGGGACTAGCGGAACCACAGATACGCAGTATTTT

d_call: TRBD1
clone_size: NA
j_call: TRBJ2-7
cdr3_length: 14
v_call: TRBV19
cdr3_aa: CASSFTQGAYEQYF
cdr3_nt: TGTGCCAGTAGCTTCACGCAGGGGGCCTACGAGCAGTACTTC

d_call: TRBD2
clone_size: NA
j_call: TRBJ2-7
cdr3_length: 15
v_call: TRBV7-2
cdr3_aa: CASSFRTSGVGEQYF
cdr3_nt: TGTGCCAGCAGCTTCCGGACTAGCGGGGTCGGAGAGCAGTACTTC

d_call: NA
clone_size: NA
j_call: TRBJ2-1
cdr3_length: 16
v_call: TRBV20-1
cdr3_aa: CSAPPRRDASYNEQFF
cdr3_nt: TGCAGTGCCCCCCCCCGCAGGGATGCGTCCTACAATGAGCAGTTCTTC

d_call: NA
clone_size: NA
j_call: TRBJ2-1
cdr3_length: 15
v_call: TRBV11-3
cdr3_aa: CASSLGGVAGNEQFF
cdr3_nt: TGTGCCAGCAGCTTAGGGGGGGTCGCCGGCAATGAGCAGTTCTTC

d_call: NA
clone_size: many
j_call: TRBJ1-2
cdr3_length: 13
v_call: TRBV29-1
cdr3_aa: CSVVQGAFYGYTF
cdr3_nt: TGCAGCGTTGTGCAGGGTGCCTTCTATGGCTACACCTTC

d_call: NA
clone_size: NA
j_call: TRBJ2-5
cdr3_length: 19
v_call: TRBV6-5
cdr3_aa: CASSYTRLSRGQNQETQYF
cdr3_nt: TGTGCCAGCAGTTATACTCGGCTCAGCCGCGGACAAAACCAAGAGACCCAGTACTTC

d_call: TRBD1
clone_size: few
j_call: TRBJ1-1
cdr3_length: 14
v_call: TRBV12-3/TRBV12-4
cdr3_aa: CASSPTGERSEAFF
cdr3_nt: TGTGCCAGCAGTCCGACAGGGGAACGGAGTGAAGCTTTCTTT

d_call: TRBD1
clone_size: many
j_call: TRBJ1-1
cdr3_length: 17
v_call: TRBV12-3/TRBV12-4
cdr3_aa: CASSLTRSTGFDTEAFF
cdr3_nt: TGTGCCAGCAGTTTAACCCGCTCGACAGGGTTCGACACTGAAGCTTTCTTT

d_call: NA
clone_size: NA
j_call: TRBJ2-5
cdr3_length: 13
v_call: TRBV2
cdr3_aa: CASSLTRQETQYF
cdr3_nt: TGTGCCAGCAGTCTCACTAGACAAGAGACCCAGTACTTC

d_call: TRBD1
clone_size: few
j_call: TRBJ2-1
cdr3_length: 13
v_call: TRBV12-3/TRBV12-4
cdr3_aa: CASIDRGNNEQFF
cdr3_nt: TGTGCCAGCATCGACAGGGGGAACAATGAGCAGTTCTTC

d_call: NA
clone_size: NA
j_call: TRBJ1-3
cdr3_length: 15
v_call: TRBV12-3/TRBV12-4
cdr3_aa: CASSWQGSSGNTIYF
cdr3_nt: TGTGCCAGCAGTTGGCAGGGAAGCTCTGGAAACACCATATATTTT

d_call: NA
clone_size: NA
j_call: TRBJ1-2
cdr3_length: 13
v_call: TRBV5-1
cdr3_aa: CASSLAREGGYTF
cdr3_nt: TGCGCCAGCAGCTTGGCCAGGGAGGGTGGCTACACCTTC

d_call: NA
clone_size: many
j_call: TRBJ1-3
cdr3_length: 16
v_call: TRBV7-6
cdr3_aa: CASSLTGQVSGNTIYF
cdr3_nt: TGTGCCAGCAGCTTAACCGGACAAGTCTCTGGAAACACCATATATTTT

d_call: TRBD1
clone_size: few
j_call: TRBJ2-7
cdr3_length: 13
v_call: TRBV7-9
cdr3_aa: CASRPAGGYEQYF
cdr3_nt: TGTGCCAGCCGCCCCGCAGGGGGCTACGAGCAGTACTTC

d_call: NA
clone_size: NA
j_call: TRBJ2-4
cdr3_length: 16
v_call: TRBV14
cdr3_aa: CASSQAGHLAKNIQYF
cdr3_nt: TGTGCCAGCAGCCAAGCGGGCCATCTAGCCAAAAACATTCAGTACTTC

d_call: TRBD2
clone_size: NA
j_call: TRBJ2-3
cdr3_length: 16
v_call: TRBV3-1
cdr3_aa: CASSPLAGGQWDTQYF
cdr3_nt: TGTGCCAGCAGCCCACTAGCGGGGGGGCAATGGGATACGCAGTATTTT

d_call: NA
clone_size: NA
j_call: TRBJ2-7
cdr3_length: 13
v_call: TRBV18
cdr3_aa: CASSPDSSYEQYF
cdr3_nt: TGTGCCAGCTCACCGGACAGTTCCTACGAGCAGTACTTC

d_call: NA
clone_size: many
j_call: TRBJ2-1
cdr3_length: 14
v_call: TRBV9
cdr3_aa: CASSVAGRYNEQFF
cdr3_nt: TGTGCCAGCAGCGTAGCGGGTAGGTACAATGAGCAGTTCTTC

d_call: TRBD2
clone_size: many
j_call: TRBJ2-7
cdr3_length: 13
v_call: TRBV28
cdr3_aa: CASSLSGGYEQYF
cdr3_nt: TGTGCCAGCAGTTTATCGGGAGGCTACGAGCAGTACTTC

d_call: NA
clone_size: many
j_call: TRBJ2-1
cdr3_length: 15
v_call: TRBV5-5
cdr3_aa: CASSLRDNWGNEQFF
cdr3_nt: TGTGCCAGCAGCTTGAGGGATAACTGGGGCAATGAGCAGTTCTTC

d_call: NA
clone_size: NA
j_call: TRBJ2-3
cdr3_length: 16
v_call: TRBV28
cdr3_aa: CASSSSGTVSTDTQYF
cdr3_nt: TGTGCCAGCAGTTCCTCCGGTACAGTGAGCACAGATACGCAGTATTTT

d_call: NA
clone_size: NA
j_call: TRBJ2-7
cdr3_length: 14
v_call: TRBV5-1
cdr3_aa: CASSVAGDSYEQYF
cdr3_nt: TGCGCCAGCAGCGTTGCCGGGGACTCCTACGAGCAGTACTTC

d_call: NA
clone_size: many
j_call: TRBJ2-3
cdr3_length: 14
v_call: TRBV24-1
cdr3_aa: CATSDPRATDTQYF
cdr3_nt: TGTGCCACCAGTGATCCCCGGGCCACAGATACGCAGTATTTT

d_call: TRBD2
clone_size: many
j_call: TRBJ2-1
cdr3_length: 18
v_call: TRBV5-1
cdr3_aa: CASSPGLAGGRSYNEQFF
cdr3_nt: TGCGCCAGCAGCCCAGGACTAGCGGGAGGCCGCTCCTACAATGAGCAGTTCTTC

d_call: NA
clone_size: few
j_call: TRBJ2-3
cdr3_length: 13
v_call: TRBV2
cdr3_aa: CASSDRGRDTQYF
cdr3_nt: TGTGCCAGCAGTGATAGGGGTAGGGATACGCAGTATTTT

d_call: TRBD1
clone_size: few
j_call: TRBJ2-2
cdr3_length: 13
v_call: TRBV20-1
cdr3_aa: CSARSQGTGELFF
cdr3_nt: TGCAGTGCTAGATCACAGGGGACCGGGGAGCTGTTTTTT

d_call: NA
clone_size: few
j_call: TRBJ2-3
cdr3_length: 16
v_call: TRBV4-3
cdr3_aa: CASSQVFGGITDTQYF
cdr3_nt: TGCGCCAGCAGCCAAGTCTTTGGGGGAATTACAGATACGCAGTATTTT

d_call: NA
clone_size: few
j_call: TRBJ2-4
cdr3_length: 15
v_call: TRBV21-1
cdr3_aa: CASSFRSLAKNIQYF
cdr3_nt: TGTGCCAGCAGCTTTCGGAGCTTAGCCAAAAACATTCAGTACTTC

d_call: NA
clone_size: NA
j_call: TRBJ2-1
cdr3_length: 15
v_call: TRBV7-8
cdr3_aa: CASSLVLGSHNEQFF
cdr3_nt: TGTGCCAGCAGCTTAGTTCTAGGGTCCCACAATGAGCAGTTCTTC

d_call: NA
clone_size: NA
j_call: TRBJ1-1
cdr3_length: 14
v_call: TRBV18
cdr3_aa: CASSRAEGNTEAFF
cdr3_nt: TGTGCCAGCTCACGAGCGGAGGGGAACACTGAAGCTTTCTTT

d_call: NA
clone_size: NA
j_call: TRBJ1-1
cdr3_length: 13
v_call: TRBV4-1
cdr3_aa: CASSQVTGAEAFF
cdr3_nt: TGCGCCAGCAGCCAAGTAACAGGAGCTGAAGCTTTCTTT

d_call: NA
clone_size: NA
j_call: TRBJ1-5
cdr3_length: 15
v_call: TRBV4-3
cdr3_aa: CASSQETREDQPQHF
cdr3_nt: TGCGCCAGCAGCCAAGAAACCAGGGAGGATCAGCCCCAGCATTTT

d_call: NA
clone_size: many
j_call: TRBJ1-2
cdr3_length: 14
v_call: TRBV24-1
cdr3_aa: CATSDPGSNYGYTF
cdr3_nt: TGTGCCACCAGTGACCCCGGCTCTAACTATGGCTACACCTTC

d_call: NA
clone_size: many
j_call: TRBJ2-3
cdr3_length: 20
v_call: TRBV6-2/TRBV6-3
cdr3_aa: CASSYSKEGGSGTSTDTQYF
cdr3_nt: TGTGCCAGCAGTTACTCGAAGGAGGGGGGAAGCGGGACTAGCACAGATACGCAGTATTTT

d_call: NA
clone_size: NA
j_call: TRBJ1-1
cdr3_length: 16
v_call: TRBV7-8
cdr3_aa: CASSLEGYGGAGEAFF
cdr3_nt: TGTGCCAGCAGCTTAGAGGGGTATGGGGGAGCGGGGGAAGCTTTCTTT

d_call: NA
clone_size: NA
j_call: TRBJ2-7
cdr3_length: 16
v_call: TRBV7-2
cdr3_aa: CASSLAGTSTSYEQYF
cdr3_nt: TGTGCCAGCAGCTTAGCTGGGACGTCGACATCCTACGAGCAGTACTTC

d_call: NA
clone_size: few
j_call: TRBJ1-5
cdr3_length: 15
v_call: TRBV9
cdr3_aa: CASSVRDYSNQPQHF
cdr3_nt: TGTGCCAGCAGCGTCAGGGATTATAGCAATCAGCCCCAGCATTTT

d_call: NA
clone_size: many
j_call: TRBJ2-1
cdr3_length: 15
v_call: TRBV5-1
cdr3_aa: CASSFSGAGYNEQFF
cdr3_nt: TGCGCCAGCAGCTTTAGTGGGGCCGGGTACAATGAGCAGTTCTTC

d_call: NA
clone_size: many
j_call: TRBJ2-1
cdr3_length: 13
v_call: TRBV20-1
cdr3_aa: CSASAGSVNEQFF
cdr3_nt: TGCAGTGCTAGTGCGGGATCGGTAAATGAGCAGTTCTTC

d_call: TRBD2
clone_size: NA
j_call: TRBJ2-3
cdr3_length: 16
v_call: TRBV3-1
cdr3_aa: CASSPGTSLSTDTQYF
cdr3_nt: TGTGCCAGCAGCCCCGGGACTAGCTTGAGCACAGATACGCAGTATTTT

d_call: NA
clone_size: many
j_call: TRBJ2-3
cdr3_length: 15
v_call: TRBV4-3
cdr3_aa: CASSQDPYSPDTQYF
cdr3_nt: TGCGCCAGCAGCCAAGATCCCTACTCCCCAGATACGCAGTATTTT

d_call: NA
clone_size: few
j_call: TRBJ1-4
cdr3_length: 10
v_call: TRBV29-1
cdr3_aa: CSVVQGVVIF
cdr3_nt: TGCAGCGTCGTACAGGGAGTTGTGATTTTT

d_call: TRBD2
clone_size: many
j_call: TRBJ2-1
cdr3_length: 16
v_call: TRBV6-2/TRBV6-3
cdr3_aa: CASSYTGLAGGNEQFF
cdr3_nt: TGTGCCAGCAGTTATACGGGACTAGCGGGAGGCAATGAGCAGTTCTTC

d_call: NA
clone_size: NA
j_call: TRBJ1-1
cdr3_length: 13
v_call: TRBV24-1
cdr3_aa: CATSVSRDTEAFF
cdr3_nt: TGTGCCACCAGTGTATCCAGGGATACTGAAGCTTTCTTT

d_call: NA
clone_size: many
j_call: TRBJ2-1
cdr3_length: 15
v_call: TRBV3-1
cdr3_aa: CASSLATGFSFEQFF
cdr3_nt: TGTGCCAGCAGCCTCGCTACCGGTTTCTCGTTCGAGCAGTTCTTC

d_call: TRBD1
clone_size: few
j_call: TRBJ1-5
cdr3_length: 14
v_call: TRBV20-1
cdr3_aa: CSALTGGSNQPQHF
cdr3_nt: TGCAGTGCCTTGACAGGGGGGAGCAATCAGCCCCAGCATTTT